This is a list of T cell receptor beta chains from one sample in a study of cytomegalovirus exposure and HLA in healthy donors. Only in-frame clones appear in the TCRdb table, and some are missing; sequencing was by immunoSEQ multiplex PCR. The data show roughly 150,000 clones, more than 75% seen once. Sample: PBMCs. Every receptor here comes from a woman between 35 and 50 years old in good health and CMV-seropositive. CDR3s leave out the opening cysteine and the closing phenylalanine or tryptophan. The order of the fields is CDR3 protein, J gene, D gene, V gene, clone size. A D gene is named only where the DNA matches it firmly. For some rows the clone size is stated as once, few or many, or as a class when expanded; others skip it.

ASSKGTGAYEQY TRBJ2-7 TRBD1 TRBV6-5 -
ASSKRESTGLFYEQY TRBJ2-7 - TRBV21-1 -
ASSQDRPGGEQF TRBJ2-1 - TRBV4-1 few
ASSVNSPGGEKLF TRBJ1-4 - TRBV6-6 -
AGGALAKNIQY TRBJ2-4 - TRBV6-5 -
ASSPGGGTYNEQF TRBJ2-1 - TRBV6-5 -
ASSLGTSPNYGYT TRBJ1-2 - TRBV5-5 -
ASSPRGAGARDTQY TRBJ2-3 - TRBV28 -
ASGAYNEQF TRBJ2-1 - TRBV28 -
ASSLLAGGYNEQF TRBJ2-1 TRBD2 TRBV7-6 -
ASSSTGGANTGELF TRBJ2-2 TRBD1 TRBV6-6 -
ASSLIGTIQETQY TRBJ2-5 - TRBV28 -
ASSAPGLANYGYT TRBJ1-2 - TRBV6-4 -
ASSSGQGLGDTQY TRBJ2-3 TRBD1 TRBV6-5 -
AGTSGSRLETQY TRBJ2-5 TRBD2 TRBV6-1 once
ASSMAGSTISGNTIY TRBJ1-3 - TRBV19 -
ASSLDAGTEAF TRBJ1-1 - TRBV11-2 -
AISVSVEQF TRBJ2-1 - TRBV10-3 -
ASRGWGPSSYEQY TRBJ2-7 - TRBV10-2 once
ASSFSRQTGELF TRBJ2-2 - TRBV5-1 -
ASSIISTGFNQPQH TRBJ1-5 - TRBV19 -
ASSFWQGNTIY TRBJ1-3 - TRBV7-8 -
ASQSQGQGLSTEAF TRBJ1-1 - TRBV2 -
ASSKLHSGANVLT TRBJ2-6 - TRBV27 -
ASRVGESRYEQY TRBJ2-7 - TRBV5-6 -
ASSVDEQLQETQY TRBJ2-5 - TRBV9 few
ASSRLRASGNTDTQY TRBJ2-3 TRBD2 TRBV19 -
ASSSPVRTDTQY TRBJ2-3 - TRBV6-6 -
ASRSHGGDEQY TRBJ2-7 TRBD2 TRBV7-9 -
ASSLVSGSSYEQY - TRBD2 TRBV11-1 -
ASSLDSQVGQPQH TRBJ1-5 - TRBV7-2 -
ASSITRKDTQY TRBJ2-3 - TRBV19 -
ASSLVREPYEQY TRBJ2-7 TRBD2 TRBV11-3 -
ASSLIPRLAVPYEQY TRBJ2-7 TRBD2 TRBV7-2 few
ASSQLAGYNEQF TRBJ2-1 TRBD2 TRBV4-1 once
ASIRTGRGGYEQY TRBJ2-7 TRBD1 TRBV28 -
ASSPRQPPNEKLF TRBJ1-4 - TRBV18 -
ASSPGSRDTKKLF TRBJ1-4 - TRBV11-2 -
ASSSSGTSQRDTDTQY TRBJ2-3 TRBD2 TRBV5-1 once
ASSPQDFLPSSYEQY TRBJ2-7 - TRBV4-1 -
ASSSPGQPYGYT TRBJ1-2 - TRBV6-5 -